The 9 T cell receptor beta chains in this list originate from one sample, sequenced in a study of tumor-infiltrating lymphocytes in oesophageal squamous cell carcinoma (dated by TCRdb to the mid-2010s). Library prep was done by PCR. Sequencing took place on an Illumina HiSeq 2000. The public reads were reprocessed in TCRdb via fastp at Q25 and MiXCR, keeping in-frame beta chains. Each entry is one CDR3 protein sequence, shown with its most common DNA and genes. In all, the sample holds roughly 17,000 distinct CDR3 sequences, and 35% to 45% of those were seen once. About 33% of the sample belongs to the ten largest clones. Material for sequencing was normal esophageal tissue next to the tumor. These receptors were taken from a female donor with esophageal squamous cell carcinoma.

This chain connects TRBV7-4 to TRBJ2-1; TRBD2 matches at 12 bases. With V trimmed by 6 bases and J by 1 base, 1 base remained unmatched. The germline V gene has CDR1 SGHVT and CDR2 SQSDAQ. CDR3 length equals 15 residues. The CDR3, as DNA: TGTGCCAGCAGGACTAGCGGGGGATCCTACAATGAGCAGTTCTTC. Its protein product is CASRTSGGSYNEQFF.

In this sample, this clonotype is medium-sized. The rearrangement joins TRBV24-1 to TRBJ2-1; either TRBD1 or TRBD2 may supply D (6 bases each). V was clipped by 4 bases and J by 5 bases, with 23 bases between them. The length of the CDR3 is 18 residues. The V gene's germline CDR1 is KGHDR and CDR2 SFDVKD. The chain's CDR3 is CATSDPNPGAKIHNEQFF. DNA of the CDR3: TGTGCCACCAGTGACCCTAATCCGGGGGCAAAGATCCACAATGAGCAGTTCTTC.

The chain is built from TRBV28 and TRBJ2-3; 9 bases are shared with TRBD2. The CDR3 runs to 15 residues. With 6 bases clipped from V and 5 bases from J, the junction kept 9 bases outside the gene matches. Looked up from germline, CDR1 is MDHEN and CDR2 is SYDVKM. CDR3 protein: CASRGTSYFQDTQYF. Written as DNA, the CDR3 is TGTGCCAGCAGGGGGACTAGCTATTTCCAAGATACGCAGTATTTT.

The CDR3 DNA reads TGTGCCAGCAGCCTCTTGCCGGGACAGGGGGCGAGGGACCCGACTAGCTCTTCCTACGAGCAGTACTTC. Translation: CASSLLPGQGARDPTSSSYEQYF. The chain is built from TRBV7-3 and TRBJ2-4; 12 bases match TRBD1. With the DNA end fitting TRBJ2-7 better, the J assignment may be wrong. CDR1 and CDR2 from the germline V gene are SGHTA and FQGTGA. The CDR3 extends over 23 amino acids.

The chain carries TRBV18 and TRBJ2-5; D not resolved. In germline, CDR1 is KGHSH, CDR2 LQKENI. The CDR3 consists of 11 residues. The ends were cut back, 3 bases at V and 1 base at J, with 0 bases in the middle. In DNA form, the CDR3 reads TGTGCCAGCTCACCCCAAGAGACCCAGTACTTC. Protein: CASSPQETQYF.

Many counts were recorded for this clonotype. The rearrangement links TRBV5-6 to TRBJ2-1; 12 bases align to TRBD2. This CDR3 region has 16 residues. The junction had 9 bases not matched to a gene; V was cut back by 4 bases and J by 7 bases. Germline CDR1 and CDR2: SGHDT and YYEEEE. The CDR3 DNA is TGTGCCAGCAGCGGAACTAGCGGGGGGAACCTTAATGAGCAGTTCTTC. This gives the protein CASSGTSGGNLNEQFF.

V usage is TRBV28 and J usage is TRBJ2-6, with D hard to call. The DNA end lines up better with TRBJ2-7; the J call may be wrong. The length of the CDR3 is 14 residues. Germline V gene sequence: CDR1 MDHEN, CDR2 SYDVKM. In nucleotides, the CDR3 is TGTGCCAGCAGTTCCTGGACCAGCAACGACGAGCAGTACTTC. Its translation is CASSSWTSNDEQYF.

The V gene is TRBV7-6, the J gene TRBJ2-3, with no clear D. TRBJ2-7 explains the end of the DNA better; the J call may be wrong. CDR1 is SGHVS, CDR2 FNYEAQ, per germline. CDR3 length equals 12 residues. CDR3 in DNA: TGTGCCAGCAGCCAGAACGTGGGCGAGCAGTACTTC. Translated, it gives CASSQNVGEQYF.

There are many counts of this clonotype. In DNA form, the CDR3 reads TGTGCCAGCAGCGTCGGGGGGTATGAGCAGTTCTTC. This codes for CASSVGGYEQFF. The chain couples TRBV9 to TRBJ2-1, with 7 positions matching TRBD2. The germline V gene has CDR1 SGDLS and CDR2 YYNGEE. CDR3 length equals 12 residues. The V segment lost 2 bases and the J segment 8 bases; nucleotides outside the gene matches: 1.